This passage covers 15 T cell receptor beta chains from one sample sequenced in a study of T cells after posttransplantation cyclophosphamide. Methotrexate plus calcineurin inhibitor accompanied controls' myeloablative marrow transplants; sampling was 1 year later. Profiled with immunoSEQ multiplex PCR; TCRdb holds only in-frame clones, not every one. In the table there are more than 15,000 clones, 85% of which are singletons. The sequences come from PBMCs, collected after allogeneic stem cell transplant with calcineurin inhibitor and methotrexate. These receptors were collected from a female patient in her late teens or twenties who received an allogeneic stem cell transplant from an unrelated donor, was CMV-positive, and had acute and chronic GVHD. Some T cells may trace back to the graft donor.

This chain links TRBV7-9 with TRBJ2-5; 9 bases line up with TRBD2. This CDR3 has 16 residues. Germline CDR1 is SEHNR and CDR2 is FQNEAQ (reference sequence). After removal of 1 base from V and 2 bases from J, the junction contained 5 bases not matched to a gene. The CDR3 DNA reads as TGTGCCAGCAGCTTAGATTTAGCGGGAGCACAAGAGACCCAGTACTTC. This sequence encodes CASSLDLAGAQETQYF.

The chain couples TRBV11-2 to TRBJ2-2, with 7 bases lining up with TRBD2. J was trimmed by 3 bases and V by 1 base; bases with no gene match: 5. This CDR3 is 16 amino acids long. Germline V gene data show CDR1 as SGHAT and CDR2 as FQNNGV. The CDR3 nucleotides are TGTGCCAGCAGCTTAGTGGCTAGCGGATACACCGGGGAGCTGTTTTTT. Encoded protein: CASSLVASGYTGELFF.

V usage is TRBV27 and J usage is TRBJ2-1; 11 nucleotides match TRBD1. The J segment lost 3 bases and the V segment lost 7 bases, leaving 11 bases of the junction unmatched. CDR1 and CDR2 from the germline V gene are MNHEY and SMNVEV (reference sequence). The CDR3 runs to 17 residues. In DNA, the CDR3 is TGTGCCAGCAAAGCCGTCGGGGGGACAGGGGGCTACAATGAGCAGTTCTTC. Translating gives CASKAVGGTGGYNEQFF.

This chain connects TRBV4-2 to TRBJ2-7, with TRBD1 matching over 10 bases. The V gene end was trimmed by 4 bases and the J gene end by 2 bases; junction bases not matched to a gene: 5. The CDR3 totals 15 residues. Germline assignment: CDR1 LGHNA and CDR2 YNFKEQ. The CDR3 region is CASSPTGTGAYEQYF. CDR3 sequence (DNA): TGTGCCAGCAGCCCCACCGGGACAGGGGCCTACGAGCAGTACTTC.

The gene calls are TRBV27 and TRBJ2-1; 8 nucleotides match TRBD2. Germline lookup yields CDR1 MNHEY and CDR2 SMNVEV (reference sequence). The CDR3 consists of 16 residues. After removal of 2 bases from V and 4 bases from J, the junction contained 7 bases not matched to a gene. CDR3 residues: CASSLGAGGRYNEQFF. CDR3 sequence (DNA): TGTGCCAGCAGTTTAGGGGCGGGAGGCCGGTACAATGAGCAGTTCTTC.

This chain uses TRBV27 with TRBJ2-7, with TRBD1 as a possible D gene (5 bases). Per germline, CDR1 MNHEY and CDR2 SMNVEV (reference sequence). V dropped 3 bases and J dropped 6 bases, with 15 bases sitting between them. This CDR3 has 14 residues. CDR3: CASSFKGSRREQYF. The CDR3 coding sequence is TGTGCCAGCAGTTTCAAGGGGTCCCGACGCGAGCAGTACTTC.

This clone was counted once. The V gene is TRBV27, the J gene TRBJ2-1, with D possibly TRBD1 on 5 matching bases. Germline-derived CDR1 and CDR2 are MNHEY and SMNVEV (reference sequence). The CDR3 runs to 13 residues. Trimming took 5 bases from V and 12 from J, leaving 17 bases between them. CDR3 sequence reads: CASSLQTENMQFF. In nucleotides, the CDR3 is TGTGCCAGCAGTCTCCAGACAGAAAATATGCAGTTCTTC.

This chain joins TRBV5-4 and TRBJ2-3, with D possibly being TRBD2 (5 bases). V lost 2 bases and J lost 4, with 8 bases in between. CDR1 SGHNT and CDR2 YYREEE come from the germline V gene (reference sequence). CDR3 length: 13 amino acids. The CDR3 here is CASSLSGADTQYF. The CDR3 DNA follows: TGTGCCAGCAGCTTAAGCGGCGCAGATACGCAGTATTTT. The full variable domain, in which reference TRBV5-4 and TRBJ2-3 provide the parts outside the CDR3, is ETGVTQSPTHLIKTRGQQVTLRCSSQSGHNTVSWYQQALGQGPQFIFQYYREEENGRGNFPPRFSGLQFPNYSSELNVNALELDDSALYLCASSLSGADTQYFGPGTRLTVL.

V and J are TRBV19 and TRBJ2-2; D not certain. V gave up 5 bases and J gave up 7 bases, with 17 bases separating them. Germline V CDR1 and CDR2: LNHDA, SQIVND (reference sequence). This CDR3 contains 15 residues. CDR3 sequence reads: CASSPSSRSGGELFF. CDR3 in DNA: TGTGCCAGTAGTCCCTCCTCACGGTCTGGCGGGGAGCTGTTTTTT.

The V and J genes are TRBV5-5 and TRBJ2-1; the match to TRBD1 covers 7 bases. CDR1 and CDR2 (germline): SGHKS, YYEKEE (reference sequence). The CDR3 totals 15 residues. Trimming took 2 bases from V and 3 from J; bases not matched to a gene: 5. For the CDR3, the DNA is TGTGCCAGCAGCTTTCAGGGGGTTGGCTACAATGAGCAGTTCTTC. This gives the protein CASSFQGVGYNEQFF. Using reference TRBV5-5 and TRBJ2-1 for the parts outside the CDR3, the full variable domain is DAGVTQSPTHLIKTRGQQVTLRCSPISGHKSVSWYQQVLGQGPQFIFQYYEKEERGRGNFPDRFSARQFPNYSSELNVNALLLGDSALYLCASSFQGVGYNEQFFGPGTRLTVL.

The rearrangement joins TRBV27 to TRBJ2-2; D perhaps matches TRBD2 (7 bases). There are 16 residues in the CDR3. Germline V gene lookup returns CDR1 MNHEY and CDR2 SMNVEV (reference sequence). Trimming pared 1 base from V and 4 bases from J, leaving 13 bases between. The CDR3 sequence: CASSLLGGASTGELFF. The CDR3 bases are TGTGCCAGCAGTTTATTAGGGGGGGCTAGCACCGGGGAGCTGTTTTTT.

The genes are TRBV27 and TRBJ2-2, with D tentatively TRBD1 (6 bases). CDR3 length: 13 residues. CDR1 and CDR2 (germline): MNHEY, SMNVEV (reference sequence). Trimming took 4 bases from V and 3 from J, leaving 6 bases between them. The CDR3 sequence is CASSWTDTGELFF. The CDR3 DNA reads as TGTGCCAGCAGTTGGACAGACACCGGGGAGCTGTTTTTT.

This chain uses TRBV5-1 with TRBJ2-2; TRBD2 aligns across 8 bases. This CDR3 comprises 15 residues. CDR1 and CDR2 (germline): SGHRS, YFSETQ. The junction had 3 bases not matched to a gene; V was cut back by 1 base and J by 4 bases. The CDR3 sequence is CASSLRLAGTGELFF. CDR3 nucleotide sequence: TGCGCCAGCAGCTTGAGGCTAGCGGGCACCGGGGAGCTGTTTTTT. Supplemented by reference TRBV5-1 and TRBJ2-2, the full variable domain reads KAGVTQTPRYLIKTRGQQVTLSCSPISGHRSVSWYQQTPGQGLQFLFEYFSETQRNKGNFPGRFSGRQFSNSRSEMNVSTLELGDSALYLCASSLRLAGTGELFFGEGSRLTVL.

The V and J genes are TRBV7-2 and TRBJ1-2, with D maybe TRBD1 (6 bases). Trimming shortened V by 1 base and J by 0 bases, and 18 bases separated the two germline ends. Germline V gene data show CDR1 as SGHTA and CDR2 as FQGNSA. The CDR3 contains 18 residues. For the CDR3, the DNA is TGTGCCAGCAGCTTAGGCCCCAAGAGTAGGGGGTCTAACTATGGCTACACCTTC. It specifies CASSLGPKSRGSNYGYTF. The variable domain in full, completed from reference TRBV7-2 and TRBJ1-2, reads GAGVSQSPSNKVTEKGKDVELRCDPISGHTALYWYRQSLGQGLEFLIYFQGNSAPDKSGLPSDRFSAERTGGSVSTLTIQRTQQEDSAVYLCASSLGPKSRGSNYGYTFGSGTRLTVV.

This clone was detected once. The rearrangement links TRBV6-1 to TRBJ2-3; possibly TRBD2 for D (5 bases). The germline gives CDR1 MNHNS, CDR2 SASEGT. Deletions cut 8 bases from V and 5 bases from J, with 8 bases between. The CDR3 runs to 11 residues. The CDR3 bases are TGTGCCAGCGGACTTGGAGATACGCAGTATTTT. Residues: CASGLGDTQYF.